One and the same sample provided the 21 T cell receptor beta chains below, sequenced in a study of tumor and adjacent non-tumor tissue in lung cancer. RNA was extracted from bulk tissue without any cell sorting. TCRbeta libraries were built with three rounds of nested PCR, modified from ARM-PCR. TCRdb redid the calling of the multiplex PCR reads with MiXCR, one entry per CDR3 protein. This table holds about 200,000 distinct CDR3 sequences, roughly 70% found once. The sequenced sample was lung tumor tissue. The receptor set was obtained from a man aged 60-69 years with non-small cell lung cancer.

The V gene is TRBV30, the J gene TRBJ1-3, with D tentatively TRBD1 (6 bases). The CDR3 consists of 15 residues. Trimming removed 2 bases from V and 0 bases from J, with 11 bases in between. Germline loops: CDR1 GTSNPN, CDR2 SVGIG (reference sequence). The CDR3 reads CAWSTTGSSGNTIYF. CDR3 in DNA: TGTGCCTGGAGTACCACAGGGAGCTCTGGAAACACCATATATTTT.

This clonotype was seen a handful of times. This may be a read error, as it is one base from a much larger clone. The chain carries TRBV11-1 and TRBJ1-5; D gene uncertain. Germline loops: CDR1 SGHAT, CDR2 FQDESV (reference sequence). The CDR3 is 13 residues long. The CDR3 sequence is CAGSLSGSQPQHF. In nucleotides, the CDR3 is TGTGCCGGCAGCTTATCCGGCTCTCAGCCCCAGCATTTT.

The gene calls are TRBV20-1 and TRBJ2-6; TRBD1 is a possible D gene (6 bases). There are 16 residues in the CDR3. Germline V gene sequence: CDR1 DFQATT, CDR2 SNEGSKA (reference sequence). The germline V and J ends were trimmed by 7 bases and 0 bases, with 16 bases remaining between them. The CDR3, as DNA: TGCAGTGACGCCGGACAGCTCCTCTCTGGGGCCAACGTCCTGACTTTC. Translated: CSDAGQLLSGANVLTF.

Comment on this clonotype: A much larger clone differs by one base, so this may be a read error. The J gene is TRBJ1-2, the V gene TRBV12-3 or TRBV12-4; no reliable D call. The CDR3 has 15 residues. Here the CDR3 reads CVSSFLIGVGYGYTF. In DNA, the CDR3 is TGTGTCAGCAGTTTTCTAATCGGGGTCGGCTATGGCTACACCTTC.

As concerns this clonotype: Sequence at one end of the junction differs from germline and may be a read error. The chain employs TRBV4-3 and TRBJ2-3; a possible D gene is TRBD2 (5 bases). The V gene's germline CDR1 is LGHNA and CDR2 YSLEER. The CDR3 runs to 16 residues. The CDR3 DNA reads TGCGCCAGCAACCAAGCAGCGGCCTCCGGCACAGATATGCAGTTTTTT. The encoded protein is CASNQAAASGTDMQFF.

This clonotype was counted many times. V and J are TRBV29-1 and TRBJ1-1, with D hard to call. Trimming pared 4 bases from V and 4 bases from J, leaving 4 bases between. The CDR3 is made up of 10 amino acids. Germline CDR1 is SQVTM and CDR2 is ANQGSEA. The CDR3 nucleotides read TGCAGCGTTGGGCTCACTGAAGCTTTCTTT. Translated, it gives CSVGLTEAFF.

For this clonotype: Germline is not matched at one junction end, which may reflect a read error. V is TRBV5-4 and J is TRBJ2-5; a weak D match, TRBD1 (5 bases). In germline, CDR1 is SGHNT, CDR2 YYREEE (reference sequence). The CDR3 sequence is 15 residues long. The DNA of the CDR3 is TGTACCAGCACCCCGCAGGGAACCTATGTGGAGACCCAGTACTTC. Translated, it gives CTSTPQGTYVETQYF.

On this clonotype: No conserved phenylalanine or tryptophan ends this CDR3, so it is likely a read error. The CDR3: CASSRDHLRAVNSPLHL. The CDR3 DNA follows: TGCGCCAGCAGCCGAGATCATCTCAGGGCCGTGAATTCACCCCTCCACCTT. The chain couples TRBV4-1 to TRBJ1-6, with a possible D match to TRBD1 (5 bases). V was pared by 4 bases and J by 7 bases, with 20 bases between. CDR1 MGHRA and CDR2 YSYEKL come from the germline V gene. There are 17 residues in the CDR3.

As concerns this clonotype: Germline is not matched at one junction end, which may reflect a read error. The V call is TRBV6-2 or TRBV6-3, the J call TRBJ2-1, with a weak D call TRBD1 (6 bases). Germline V CDR1 and CDR2: MNHEY, SVGEGT. This CDR3 region has 14 residues. In DNA, the CDR3 is TGTGCCAGCACAGACCGGACAGTCCGCAATGAGCCGTTCTTC. Protein sequence: CASTDRTVRNEPFF.

The chain uses TRBV20-1 and TRBJ2-7; 9 bases align to TRBD1. The CDR3 consists of 17 residues. Looked up from germline, CDR1 is DFQATT and CDR2 is SNEGSKA (reference sequence). Trimming took 2 bases from V and 0 from J; bases not matched to a gene: 11. The CDR3 region has the DNA TGCAGTGCTAGACGGAGTTCCGGGACAGGGAGCTCCTACGAGCAGTACTTC. This gives the protein CSARRSSGTGSSYEQYF.

For this clonotype: This may come from a read error, since a much larger clone is one base off. V and J are TRBV29-1 and TRBJ1-2; D is possibly TRBD1 (5 bases). The V gene's germline CDR1 is SQVTM and CDR2 ANQGSEA. CDR3 size: 12 residues. CDR3 sequence: CNVVTGSNGYTF. The CDR3 DNA sequence: TGCAACGTTGTTACAGGTTCTAATGGCTACACCTTC.

Of note for this clonotype: The junction shows a germline mismatch at one end, possibly a read error. This chain links TRBV13 with TRBJ1-4; TRBD1 matches 7 bases. This CDR3 has 17 amino acids. Germline V CDR1 and CDR2: PRHDT, FYEKMQ (reference sequence). The DNA for the CDR3 is TGTGCCAGCAACTTCGGGACAAAGGGGGCGATCGGCGAAAAGCTGTTTTTT. Translating gives CASNFGTKGAIGEKLFF.

This clonotype was counted only a few times. The J gene is TRBJ1-4, the V gene TRBV28; D remains unclear. The CDR3 is made up of 13 amino acids. The germline V gene has CDR1 MDHEN and CDR2 SYDVKM. The V gene lost 5 bases and the J gene lost 4 bases, with 8 bases spanning the gap. CDR3 sequence (DNA): TGTGCCAGCAGTCCGGGCCTTAATGAAAAACTGTTTTTT. Translated, it gives CASSPGLNEKLFF.

This clonotype was seen more than once but under ten times. One end of the junction varies from germline; a read error may be responsible. The chain is built from TRBV20-1 and TRBJ1-6; TRBD1 aligns across 8 bases. The CDR3 sequence is 16 residues long. CDR1 is DFQATT and CDR2 is SNEGSKA in the germline V gene (reference sequence). The DNA of the CDR3 is TGCAGTGCTAGGTCGCCGGGACAGGCGGAGGATTCACCCCCCCACTTT. This encodes CSARSPGQAEDSPPHF.

The rearrangement joins TRBV11-3 to TRBJ2-1; possible D gene TRBD2, 6 bases. V was trimmed by 3 bases and J by 6 bases, leaving 12 bases between them. CDR3 length: 14 residues. CDR1 and CDR2 from the germline V gene are SGHNT and YENEEA. CDR3 in amino acids: CASSLNGSANEQFF. The CDR3 coding sequence is TGTGCCAGCAGCTTGAACGGGAGCGCCAATGAGCAGTTCTTC.

Concerning this clonotype itself: Since the CDR3 does not end with the conserved phenylalanine or tryptophan, this likely comes from a read error. The limits of the CDR3 on the DNA are not certain, so only TCRdb's listed CDR3 is given. The chain has TRBV7-3 and TRBJ1-6. From germline, CDR1 is SGHTA and CDR2 FQGTGA. From its first to its last residue, the CDR3 has 13 amino acids. CDR3: CASSLGYDSPHHY.

Many counts were recorded for this clonotype. The chain carries TRBV20-1 and TRBJ1-4, with 9 bases fitting TRBD1. This CDR3 contains 17 residues. CDR1 is DFQATT, CDR2 SNEGSKA, per germline (reference sequence). J lost 3 bases, V lost 2 bases, and 10 bases had no gene match. The CDR3 loop is CSARSGQGVRANEKLFF. The DNA for the CDR3 is TGCAGTGCTAGATCGGGACAGGGCGTTCGAGCTAATGAAAAACTGTTTTTT.

The count of this clonotype is one. At one of its ends the junction is not consistent with the germline gene, which may arise from a read error. V and J are TRBV20-1 and TRBJ2-3; 7 bases are a match to TRBD2. The CDR3 length is 15 residues. Germline V gives CDR1 DFQATT, CDR2 SNEGSKA (reference sequence). In DNA form, the CDR3 reads TGCAGTGACCCTCCCCCGACTAGCCTACCAGATAGGCAGTATTTT. Protein: CSDPPPTSLPDRQYF.

As to this clonotype: Because the CDR3 is missing its conserved closing phenylalanine or tryptophan, this is likely a read error. The chain has TRBV20-1 and TRBJ2-1; a weak D match, TRBD2 (5 bases). With 4 bases removed from V and 4 bases from J, the gap between germline ends came to 20 bases. The CDR3 consists of 16 residues. Per germline, CDR1 DFQATT and CDR2 SNEGSKA (reference sequence). CDR3 sequence: CSAMAREPTLYNEQFL. CDR3 nucleotides: TGCAGTGCTATGGCCCGGGAACCGACCCTGTACAATGAGCAGTTCCTC.

This clonotype is termed medium-sized. The chain is built from TRBV11-3 and TRBJ2-5; 9 nucleotides align to TRBD1. Trimming cost V 5 bases and J 2 bases; bases outside gene matches: 6. There are 15 residues in the CDR3. CDR1 and CDR2 from the germline V gene are SGHNT and YENEEA. In nucleotides, the CDR3 is TGTGCCAGCAGCCGCGGGACAGGGATACAAGAGACCCAGTACTTC. This sequence encodes CASSRGTGIQETQYF. Complete variable domain (other parts from reference TRBV11-3 and TRBJ2-5): EAGVVQSPRYKIIEKKQPVAFWCNPISGHNTLYWYLQNLGQGPELLIRYENEEAVDDSQLPKDRFSAERLKGVDSTLKIQPAELGDSAVYLCASSRGTGIQETQYFGPGTRLLVL.

Worth noting for this clonotype: Possible read error: a much larger clone is one base away. The chain joins TRBV5-6 to TRBJ1-1; perhaps TRBD1 as D (5 bases). The CDR3 contains 12 residues. The germline V gene encodes CDR1 SGHDT and CDR2 YYEEEE. The CDR3 region is CASSSGRDLALF. CDR3 DNA: TGTGCCAGCAGCTCCGGCCGGGACCTGGCTCTCTTT.